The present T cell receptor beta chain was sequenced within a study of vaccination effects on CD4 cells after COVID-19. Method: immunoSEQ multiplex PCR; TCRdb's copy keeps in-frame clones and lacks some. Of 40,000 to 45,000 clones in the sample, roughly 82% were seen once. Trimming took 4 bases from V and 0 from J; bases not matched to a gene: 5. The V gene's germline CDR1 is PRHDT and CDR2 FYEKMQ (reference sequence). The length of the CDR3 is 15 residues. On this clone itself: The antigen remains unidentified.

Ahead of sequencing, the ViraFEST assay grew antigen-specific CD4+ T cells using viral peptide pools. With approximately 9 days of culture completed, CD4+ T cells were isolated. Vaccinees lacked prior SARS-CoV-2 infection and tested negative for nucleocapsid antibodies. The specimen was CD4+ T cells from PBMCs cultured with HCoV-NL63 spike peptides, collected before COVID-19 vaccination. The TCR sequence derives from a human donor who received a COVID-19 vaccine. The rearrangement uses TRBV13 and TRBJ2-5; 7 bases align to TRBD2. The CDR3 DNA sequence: TGTGCCAGCAGCTCAGGACGGGGGGACCAAGAGACCCAGTACTTC. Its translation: CASSSGRGDQETQYF.